This T cell receptor beta chain was captured in a study of blood T cell repertoires in COVID-19. Study at large: There were acute and convalescent COVID-19 samples, and they came from the United States, Italy and Spain. From T cells, B-cell-depleted T cells, or PBMCs came the material, which was cDNA or gDNA.

This clone was detected a few times. Study processing details: Amplification with reference gene primers provided the estimates of nucleated cell counts. Sequenced by immunoSEQ multiplex PCR; TCRdb stores in-frame clones only, minus some. D and trimming were read from the DNA, whereas the V and J calls and clone size are those reported in that table. The table records a few hundred thousand clones, around 84% of them present only once. The CDR3 is 13 amino acids. V lost 3 bases and J lost 5, with 10 bases in between. V usage is TRBV12-3 or TRBV12-4 and J usage is TRBJ2-5, with TRBD2 as a possible D gene (6 bases). The origin of this receptor is an older woman who had recovered from COVID-19. The specimen sequenced was peripheral blood. CDR3 region: CASSFSGEETQYF. DNA of the CDR3: TGTGCCAGCAGTTTTTCGGGGGAGGAGACCCAGTACTTC.